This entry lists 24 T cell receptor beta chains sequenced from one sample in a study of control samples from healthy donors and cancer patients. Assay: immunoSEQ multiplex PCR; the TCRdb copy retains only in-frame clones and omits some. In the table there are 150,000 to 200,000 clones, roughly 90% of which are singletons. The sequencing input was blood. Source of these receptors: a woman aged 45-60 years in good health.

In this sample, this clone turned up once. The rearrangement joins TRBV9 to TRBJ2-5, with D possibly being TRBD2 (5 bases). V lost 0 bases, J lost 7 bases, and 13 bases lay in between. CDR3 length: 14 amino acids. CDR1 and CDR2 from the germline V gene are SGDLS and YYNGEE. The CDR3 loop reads CASSVEDVAGTQYF. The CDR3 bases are TGTGCCAGCAGCGTAGAAGACGTCGCGGGGACCCAGTACTTC. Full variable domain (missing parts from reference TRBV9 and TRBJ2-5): DSGVTQTPKHLITATGQRVTLRCSPRSGDLSVYWYQQSLDQGLQFLIQYYNGEERAKGNILERFSAQQFPDLHSELNLSSLELGDSALYFCASSVEDVAGTQYFGPGTRLLVL.

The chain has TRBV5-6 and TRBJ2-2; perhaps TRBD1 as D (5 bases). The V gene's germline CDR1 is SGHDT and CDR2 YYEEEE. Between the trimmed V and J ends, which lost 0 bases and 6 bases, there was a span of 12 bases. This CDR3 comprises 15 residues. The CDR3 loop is CASSLGQQSAGELFF. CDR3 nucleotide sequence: TGTGCCAGCAGCTTGGGACAGCAGTCGGCCGGGGAGCTGTTTTTT.

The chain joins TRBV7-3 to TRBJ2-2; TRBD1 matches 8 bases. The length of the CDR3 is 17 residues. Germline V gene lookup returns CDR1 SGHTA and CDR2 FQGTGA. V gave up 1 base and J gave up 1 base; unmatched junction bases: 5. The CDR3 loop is CASSLIPGQGNTGELFF. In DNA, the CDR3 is TGTGCCAGCAGCTTAATCCCAGGACAGGGGAACACCGGGGAGCTGTTTTTT.

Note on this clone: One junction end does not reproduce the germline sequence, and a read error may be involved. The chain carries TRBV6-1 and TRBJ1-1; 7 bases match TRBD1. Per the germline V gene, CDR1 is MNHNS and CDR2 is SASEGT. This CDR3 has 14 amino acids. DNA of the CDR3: TGTGCCAGCCGTGACAGGGCCAAGGGGACTGAAGCTTTCTTT. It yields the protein CASRDRAKGTEAFF.

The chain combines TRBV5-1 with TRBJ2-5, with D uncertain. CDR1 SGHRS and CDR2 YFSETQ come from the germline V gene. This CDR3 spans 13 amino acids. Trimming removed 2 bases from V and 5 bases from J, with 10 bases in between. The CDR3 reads CASSLDPRETQYF. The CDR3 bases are TGCGCCAGCAGCTTAGATCCGAGGGAGACCCAGTACTTC. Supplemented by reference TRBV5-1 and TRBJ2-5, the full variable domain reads KAGVTQTPRYLIKTRGQQVTLSCSPISGHRSVSWYQQTPGQGLQFLFEYFSETQRNKGNFPGRFSGRQFSNSRSEMNVSTLELGDSALYLCASSLDPRETQYFGPGTRLLVL.

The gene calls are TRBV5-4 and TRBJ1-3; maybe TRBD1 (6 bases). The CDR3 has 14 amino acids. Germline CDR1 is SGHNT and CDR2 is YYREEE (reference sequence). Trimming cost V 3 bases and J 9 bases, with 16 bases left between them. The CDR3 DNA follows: TGTGCCAGCAGCTCCGGGACACACTTAGTCACCATATATTTT. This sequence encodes CASSSGTHLVTIYF.

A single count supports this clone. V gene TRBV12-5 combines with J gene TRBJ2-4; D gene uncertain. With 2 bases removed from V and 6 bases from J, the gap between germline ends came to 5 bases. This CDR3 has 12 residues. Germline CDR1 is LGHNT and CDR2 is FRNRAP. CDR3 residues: CASGLSRNIQYF. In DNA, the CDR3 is TGTGCTAGTGGTTTGTCCCGAAACATTCAGTACTTC.

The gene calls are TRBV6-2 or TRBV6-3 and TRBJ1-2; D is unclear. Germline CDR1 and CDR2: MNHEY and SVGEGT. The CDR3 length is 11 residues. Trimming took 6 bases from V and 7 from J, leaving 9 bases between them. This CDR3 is CASSNDGGYTF. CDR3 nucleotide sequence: TGTGCCAGCAGCAACGACGGTGGCTACACCTTC.

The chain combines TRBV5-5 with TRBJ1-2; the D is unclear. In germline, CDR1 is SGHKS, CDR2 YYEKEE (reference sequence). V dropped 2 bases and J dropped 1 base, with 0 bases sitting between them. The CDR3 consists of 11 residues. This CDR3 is CASSFNYGYTF. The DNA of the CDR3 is TGTGCCAGCAGCTTTAACTATGGCTACACCTTC.

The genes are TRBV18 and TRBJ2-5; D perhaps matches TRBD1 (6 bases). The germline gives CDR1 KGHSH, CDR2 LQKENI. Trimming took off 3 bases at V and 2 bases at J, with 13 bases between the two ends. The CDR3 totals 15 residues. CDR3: CASSPQGHIQETQYF. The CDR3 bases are TGTGCCAGCTCACCTCAGGGACACATACAAGAGACCCAGTACTTC.

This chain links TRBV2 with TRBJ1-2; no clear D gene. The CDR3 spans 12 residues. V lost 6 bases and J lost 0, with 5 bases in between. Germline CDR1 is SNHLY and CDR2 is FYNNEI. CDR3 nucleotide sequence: TGTGCCAGCAGGGGCGCTAACTATGGCTACACCTTC. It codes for CASRGANYGYTF.

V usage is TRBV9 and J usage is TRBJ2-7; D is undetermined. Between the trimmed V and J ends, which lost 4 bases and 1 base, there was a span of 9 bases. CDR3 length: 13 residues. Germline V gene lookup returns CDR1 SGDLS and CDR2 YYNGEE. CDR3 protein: CASSPGLSYEQYF. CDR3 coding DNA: TGTGCCAGCAGCCCCGGCCTTTCCTACGAGCAGTACTTC.

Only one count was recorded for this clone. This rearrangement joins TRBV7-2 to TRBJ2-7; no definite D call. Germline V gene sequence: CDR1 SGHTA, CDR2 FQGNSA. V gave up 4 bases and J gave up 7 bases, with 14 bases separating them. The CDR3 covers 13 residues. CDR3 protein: CASSSVPETEQYF. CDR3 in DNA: TGTGCCAGCAGCTCAGTCCCGGAGACGGAGCAGTACTTC.

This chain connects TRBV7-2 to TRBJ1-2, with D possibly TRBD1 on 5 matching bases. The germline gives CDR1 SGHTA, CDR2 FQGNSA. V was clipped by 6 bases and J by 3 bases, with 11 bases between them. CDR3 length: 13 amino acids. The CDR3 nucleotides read TGTGCCAGCAGTTCCGGGGCCTACTATGGCTACACCTTC. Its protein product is CASSSGAYYGYTF. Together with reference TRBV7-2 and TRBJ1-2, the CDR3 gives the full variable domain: GAGVSQSPSNKVTEKGKDVELRCDPISGHTALYWYRQSLGQGLEFLIYFQGNSAPDKSGLPSDRFSAERTGGSVSTLTIQRTQQEDSAVYLCASSSGAYYGYTFGSGTRLTVV.

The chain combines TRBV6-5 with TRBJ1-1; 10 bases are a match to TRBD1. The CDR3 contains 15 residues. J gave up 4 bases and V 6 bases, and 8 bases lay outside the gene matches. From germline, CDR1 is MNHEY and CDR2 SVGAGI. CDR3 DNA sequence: TGTGCCAGCAGCTTGACAGGGGGCTCGGGCACTGAAGCTTTCTTT. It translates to CASSLTGGSGTEAFF.

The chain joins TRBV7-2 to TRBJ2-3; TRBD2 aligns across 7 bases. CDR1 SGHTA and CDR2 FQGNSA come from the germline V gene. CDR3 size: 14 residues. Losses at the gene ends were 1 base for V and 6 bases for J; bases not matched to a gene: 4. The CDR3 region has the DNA TGTGCCAGCAGCTTAGACTGGACTAGGGATACGCAGTATTTT. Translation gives CASSLDWTRDTQYF.

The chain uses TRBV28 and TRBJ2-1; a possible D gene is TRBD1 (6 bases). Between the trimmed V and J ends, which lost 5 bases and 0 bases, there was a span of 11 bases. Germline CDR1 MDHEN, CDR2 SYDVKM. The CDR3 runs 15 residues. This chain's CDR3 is CASSRRTVSYNEQFF. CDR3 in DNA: TGTGCCAGCAGTCGAAGGACAGTCTCCTACAATGAGCAGTTCTTC. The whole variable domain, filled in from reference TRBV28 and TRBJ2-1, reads DVKVTQSSRYLVKRTGEKVFLECVQDMDHENMFWYRQDPGLGLRLIYFSYDVKMKEKGDIPEGYSVSREKKERFSLILESASTNQTSMYLCASSRRTVSYNEQFFGPGTRLTVL.

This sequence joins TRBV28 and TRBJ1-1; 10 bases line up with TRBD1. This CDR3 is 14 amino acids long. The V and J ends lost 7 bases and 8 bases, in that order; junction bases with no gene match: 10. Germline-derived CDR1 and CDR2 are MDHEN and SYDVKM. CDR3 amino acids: CASTLPGQGREAFF. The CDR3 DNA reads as TGTGCCAGCACCCTTCCGGGACAGGGGAGGGAAGCTTTCTTT.

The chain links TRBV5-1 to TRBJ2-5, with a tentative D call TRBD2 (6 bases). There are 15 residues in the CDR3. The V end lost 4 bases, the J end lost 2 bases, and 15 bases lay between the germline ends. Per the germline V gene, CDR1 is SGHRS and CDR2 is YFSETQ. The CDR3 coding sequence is TGCGCCAGCAGCCTGGGTTGGCGGGAACAAGAGACCCAGTACTTC. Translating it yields CASSLGWREQETQYF.

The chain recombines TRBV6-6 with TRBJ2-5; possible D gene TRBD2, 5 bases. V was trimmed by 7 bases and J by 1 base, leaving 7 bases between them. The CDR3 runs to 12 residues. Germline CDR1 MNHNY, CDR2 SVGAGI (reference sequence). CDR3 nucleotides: TGTGCCAGCAAGAGGGCCCAAGAGACCCAGTACTTC. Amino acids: CASKRAQETQYF.

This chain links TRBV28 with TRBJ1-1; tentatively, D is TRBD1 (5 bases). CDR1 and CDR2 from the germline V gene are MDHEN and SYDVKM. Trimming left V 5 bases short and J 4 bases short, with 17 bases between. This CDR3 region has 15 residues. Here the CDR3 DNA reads TGTGCCAGCAGTCCAACGGGGTCGGGGGGCACTGAAGCTTTCTTT. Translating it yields CASSPTGSGGTEAFF.

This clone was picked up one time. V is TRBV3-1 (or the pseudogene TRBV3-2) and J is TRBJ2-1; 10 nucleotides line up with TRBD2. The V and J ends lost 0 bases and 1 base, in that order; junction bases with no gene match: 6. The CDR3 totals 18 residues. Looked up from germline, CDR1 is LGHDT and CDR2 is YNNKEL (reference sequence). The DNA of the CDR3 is TGTGCCAGCAGCCAAGATCTATTAGCGGGAGGTTCCTACAATGAGCAGTTCTTC. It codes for CASSQDLLAGGSYNEQFF.

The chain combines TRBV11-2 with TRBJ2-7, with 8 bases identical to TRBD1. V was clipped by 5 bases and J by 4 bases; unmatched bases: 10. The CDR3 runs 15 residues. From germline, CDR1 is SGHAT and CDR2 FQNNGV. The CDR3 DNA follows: TGTGCCAGCAGCCTCTCCGACGGACAGGGTTACGAGCAGTACTTC. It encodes CASSLSDGQGYEQYF.

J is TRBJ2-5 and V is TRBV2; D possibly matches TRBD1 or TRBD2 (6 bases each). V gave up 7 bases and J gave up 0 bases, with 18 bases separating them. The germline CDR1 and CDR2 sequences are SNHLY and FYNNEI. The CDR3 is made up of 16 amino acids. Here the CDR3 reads CASNGGPIAYQETQYF. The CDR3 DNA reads TGTGCCAGCAATGGGGGGCCCATAGCGTACCAAGAGACCCAGTACTTC.